This record concerns one T cell receptor beta chain sequence. Its specificity is unknown. This entry belongs to a study of blood T cells in healthy people across ages. Together with a sample-barcoded 5' primer, a J-beta primer mix was included in a second PCR lasting about 6 to 11 cycles. Each cDNA molecule carried a tag from a template-switch adaptor that contained 12 random nucleotides. TCRdb reanalysed the 5' RACE reads using MiXCR and keeps one entry per CDR3 protein. The table has fewer than 950,000 distinct CDR3 sequences, under 40% seen once. Germline V CDR1 and CDR2: SGHVS, FQNEAQ. The junction had 6 bases not matched to a gene; V was cut back by 5 bases and J by 8 bases. This CDR3 has 15 residues. Overall study findings and caveats: Diversity was estimated from one million T cells, and these estimates were considered underestimates.

The rearrangement links TRBV7-8 to TRBJ2-1; 13 bases map to TRBD2. Sequencing input: blood. The TCR comes from a man aged 18 to 35 in good health. The CDR3 nucleotides read TGTGCCAGCAGCCTAACTAGCGGGGGGGGCGATGAGCAGTTCTTC. Its translation: CASSLTSGGGDEQFF.